A selection of T cell receptor beta chains follows, all from one sample in a study of shared clonotypes between healthy human individuals. This table comes from immunoSEQ multiplex PCR, and its TCRdb copy is limited to in-frame clones, with some not included. This table has fewer than 3 million clones, 80% to 95% appearing once. Sample: naive CD4+ T cells from PBMCs. Receptor source: a man in his late teens or twenties in good health. Some clones in this sample may be carry-over from other donors' samples. CDR3s include the opening cysteine and the closing phenylalanine or tryptophan. The D gene is left open where the match is weak. Size is omitted from some rows. Given values are once, few, many or a class for expanded clones.

CDR3aa: CASTVAYGTANTGELFF; CDR3nt: TGTGCCAGCACCGTAGCTTACGGGACAGCAAACACCGGGGAGCTGTTTTTT; abundance: .; v_gene: TRBV5-4; d_gene: TRBD1; j_gene: TRBJ2-2
CDR3aa: CSVAGQMNTEAFF; CDR3nt: TGCAGCGTTGCTGGACAGATGAACACTGAAGCTTTCTTT; abundance: .; v_gene: TRBV29-1; d_gene: .; j_gene: TRBJ1-1
CDR3aa: CASTDRVNTGELFF; CDR3nt: TGTGCCAGCACCGACAGGGTGAACACCGGGGAGCTGTTTTTT; abundance: .; v_gene: TRBV7-2; d_gene: TRBD1; j_gene: TRBJ2-2
CDR3aa: CASSLVLPGTGPNEQYF; CDR3nt: TGCGCCAGCAGCTTGGTCTTACCCGGGACAGGGCCCAACGAGCAGTACTTC; abundance: .; v_gene: TRBV5-1; d_gene: TRBD1; j_gene: TRBJ2-7
CDR3aa: CASSTTGTGVVTQYF; CDR3nt: TGTGCCAGCAGCACCACCGGGACAGGGGTCGTGACCCAGTACTTC; abundance: .; v_gene: TRBV28; d_gene: TRBD1; j_gene: TRBJ2-5
CDR3aa: CASSLETGGTYEQYF; CDR3nt: TGCGCCAGCAGCTTGGAGACAGGGGGCACCTACGAGCAGTACTTC; abundance: .; v_gene: TRBV5-1; d_gene: TRBD1; j_gene: TRBJ2-7
CDR3aa: CASPSGLTGELFF; CDR3nt: TGTGCCAGCCCTAGCGGCCTGACCGGGGAGCTGTTTTTT; abundance: .; v_gene: TRBV6-5; d_gene: TRBD2; j_gene: TRBJ2-2
CDR3aa: CASRPGPPGDNEQFF; CDR3nt: TGCGCCAGCAGACCGGGACCCCCGGGCGACAATGAGCAGTTCTTC; abundance: .; v_gene: TRBV5-1; d_gene: .; j_gene: TRBJ2-1
CDR3aa: CASSFERGQPQHF; CDR3nt: TGTGCCAGCAGCTTTGAGCGGGGTCAGCCCCAGCATTTT; abundance: .; v_gene: TRBV11-2; d_gene: .; j_gene: TRBJ1-5
CDR3aa: CASSALLADVYNEQFF; CDR3nt: TGTGCCAGCAGTGCCCTACTAGCGGACGTTTACAATGAGCAGTTCTTC; abundance: .; v_gene: TRBV28; d_gene: TRBD2; j_gene: TRBJ2-1
CDR3aa: CASSQSLAGVAYEQYF; CDR3nt: TGTGCCAGCAGCCAGTCACTAGCGGGAGTAGCCTACGAGCAGTACTTC; abundance: .; v_gene: TRBV4-2; d_gene: TRBD2; j_gene: TRBJ2-7
CDR3aa: CASTHSLSANTEAFF; CDR3nt: TGTGCCAGCACCCATAGCCTGAGTGCGAACACTGAAGCTTTCTTT; abundance: .; v_gene: TRBV25-1; d_gene: .; j_gene: TRBJ1-1
CDR3aa: CASSLDLAGVYEQYF; CDR3nt: TGTGCCAGCAGCTTAGATTTGGCAGGGGTCTACGAGCAGTACTTC; abundance: .; v_gene: TRBV11-2; d_gene: .; j_gene: TRBJ2-7
CDR3aa: CASSYARTGGYEQYF; CDR3nt: TGTGCCAGCAGCTACGCCCGGACAGGGGGCTACGAGCAGTACTTC; abundance: .; v_gene: TRBV28; d_gene: TRBD1; j_gene: TRBJ2-7
CDR3aa: CARTGFVGNQPQHF; CDR3nt: TGCGCCAGAACAGGGTTCGTTGGCAATCAGCCCCAGCATTTT; abundance: once; v_gene: TRBV5-1; d_gene: .; j_gene: TRBJ1-5
CDR3aa: CASSSPGTENIQYF; CDR3nt: TGTGCCAGCAGCAGCCCCGGGACAGAAAACATTCAGTACTTC; abundance: .; v_gene: TRBV9; d_gene: TRBD1; j_gene: TRBJ2-4
CDR3aa: CASSLRGTGSAGELFF; CDR3nt: TGTGCCAGCAGCCTTAGGGGGACAGGGTCGGCCGGGGAGCTGTTTTTT; abundance: .; v_gene: TRBV7-6; d_gene: TRBD1; j_gene: TRBJ2-2
CDR3aa: CASSGGPEETQYF; CDR3nt: TGTGCCAGCAGCGGGGGGCCCGAAGAGACCCAGTACTTC; abundance: .; v_gene: TRBV11-3; d_gene: .; j_gene: TRBJ2-5
CDR3aa: CASSLEASGETQYF; CDR3nt: TGTGCCAGCAGCTTAGAGGCTAGCGGAGAGACCCAGTACTTC; abundance: .; v_gene: TRBV7-2; d_gene: TRBD2; j_gene: TRBJ2-5
CDR3aa: CASSFKGTQYF; CDR3nt: TGCGCCAGCAGCTTTAAGGGGACCCAGTACTTC; abundance: .; v_gene: TRBV5-1; d_gene: .; j_gene: TRBJ2-5
CDR3aa: CASSLFGRDYGYTF; CDR3nt: TGTGCCAGCAGTTTATTCGGGCGCGACTATGGCTACACCTTC; abundance: .; v_gene: TRBV28; d_gene: .; j_gene: TRBJ1-2
CDR3aa: CASSLPAYEQYF; CDR3nt: TGTGCCAGCAGCTTACCAGCCTACGAGCAGTACTTC; abundance: .; v_gene: TRBV7-9; d_gene: .; j_gene: TRBJ2-7
CDR3aa: CASSPLTGQGANVLTF; CDR3nt: TGCGCCAGCAGCCCACTGACAGGGCAAGGGGCCAACGTCCTGACTTTC; abundance: .; v_gene: TRBV5-1; d_gene: TRBD1; j_gene: TRBJ2-6
CDR3aa: CASSDRGFGNEKLFF; CDR3nt: TGTGCCAGCAGTGATAGAGGGTTTGGTAATGAAAAACTGTTTTTT; abundance: .; v_gene: TRBV6-1; d_gene: .; j_gene: TRBJ1-4
CDR3aa: CASSKGDRGTDTQYF; CDR3nt: TGTGCCAGCAGCAAGGGGGACAGGGGAACAGATACGCAGTATTTT; abundance: .; v_gene: TRBV14; d_gene: TRBD1; j_gene: TRBJ2-3
CDR3aa: CASSLKGGFGQPQHF; CDR3nt: TGTGCCAGCAGTTTAAAGGGCGGGTTTGGGCAGCCCCAGCATTTT; abundance: .; v_gene: TRBV28; d_gene: .; j_gene: TRBJ1-5
CDR3aa: CASSQHGLLYEQYF; CDR3nt: TGTGCCAGCAGCCAGCACGGACTCCTGTACGAGCAGTACTTC; abundance: .; v_gene: TRBV5-4; d_gene: .; j_gene: TRBJ2-7
CDR3aa: CASSVATTTSMINTGELFF; CDR3nt: TGTGCCAGCAGCGTAGCTACGACCACAAGCATGATTAACACCGGGGAGCTGTTTTTT; abundance: .; v_gene: TRBV9; d_gene: .; j_gene: TRBJ2-2
CDR3aa: CASSLPGTPSLNTEAFF; CDR3nt: TGTGCCAGCAGTTTACCCGGGACACCTTCCCTCAACACTGAAGCTTTCTTT; abundance: once; v_gene: TRBV28; d_gene: .; j_gene: TRBJ1-1
CDR3aa: CASSPSLAGGDTQYF; CDR3nt: TGTGCCAGCTCACCGTCTCTAGCGGGAGGGGATACGCAGTATTTT; abundance: .; v_gene: TRBV18; d_gene: TRBD2; j_gene: TRBJ2-3
CDR3aa: CASRKLRGQNTGELFF; CDR3nt: TGTGCCAGCAGAAAACTACGGGGGCAGAACACCGGGGAGCTGTTTTTT; abundance: once; v_gene: TRBV11-2; d_gene: .; j_gene: TRBJ2-2
CDR3aa: CSVYRGGYTF; CDR3nt: TGCAGCGTTTACAGAGGAGGTTACACCTTC; abundance: few; v_gene: TRBV29-1; d_gene: .; j_gene: TRBJ1-2
CDR3aa: CASSLVSEQYF; CDR3nt: TGTGCCAGCAGCTTGGTCTCCGAGCAGTACTTC; abundance: once; v_gene: TRBV5-6; d_gene: .; j_gene: TRBJ2-7
CDR3aa: CASRPWEGGYGYTF; CDR3nt: TGCGCCAGCAGACCCTGGGAGGGGGGTTATGGCTACACCTTC; abundance: .; v_gene: TRBV10-2; d_gene: .; j_gene: TRBJ1-2
CDR3aa: CASSLDGSRILEQYF; CDR3nt: TGCGCCAGCAGCTTGGATGGCTCCCGGATACTCGAGCAGTACTTC; abundance: .; v_gene: TRBV5-1; d_gene: .; j_gene: TRBJ2-7
CDR3aa: CASSYGQGSVYEQYF; CDR3nt: TGTGCCAGCAGTTACGGTCAGGGCTCTGTCTACGAGCAGTACTTC; abundance: .; v_gene: TRBV6-5; d_gene: .; j_gene: TRBJ2-7
CDR3aa: CASSFQGDTEAFF; CDR3nt: TGTGCCAGCAGCTTCCAGGGGGACACTGAAGCTTTCTTT; abundance: .; v_gene: TRBV11-2; d_gene: TRBD1; j_gene: TRBJ1-1
CDR3aa: CASSLGQETQYF; CDR3nt: TGCGCCAGCAGCCTTGGGCAAGAGACCCAGTACTTC; abundance: .; v_gene: TRBV4-1; d_gene: .; j_gene: TRBJ2-5
CDR3aa: CASSPWTSGNNEQFF; CDR3nt: TGTGCCAGCAGCCCATGGACTAGCGGGAACAATGAGCAGTTCTTC; abundance: .; v_gene: TRBV28; d_gene: TRBD2; j_gene: TRBJ2-1
CDR3aa: CASSSPGQGDGNTIYF; CDR3nt: TGTGCCAGCAGCTCACCGGGACAGGGTGACGGAAACACCATATATTTT; abundance: .; v_gene: TRBV28; d_gene: TRBD1; j_gene: TRBJ1-3
CDR3aa: CASSVDWGPGNTIYF; CDR3nt: TGTGCCAGCAGCGTAGACTGGGGGCCTGGAAACACCATATATTTT; abundance: .; v_gene: TRBV9; d_gene: .; j_gene: TRBJ1-3
CDR3aa: CASSLAGTGDYGYTF; CDR3nt: TGCGCCAGCAGCTTGGCCGGGACAGGGGACTATGGCTACACCTTC; abundance: few; v_gene: TRBV5-1; d_gene: TRBD1; j_gene: TRBJ1-2
CDR3aa: CAWSLGTEAFF; CDR3nt: TGTGCCTGGAGTCTCGGCACTGAAGCTTTCTTT; abundance: .; v_gene: TRBV30; d_gene: .; j_gene: TRBJ1-1
CDR3aa: CASSYRDSNQPQHF; CDR3nt: TGTGCCAGCAGTTACAGGGACAGCAATCAGCCCCAGCATTTT; abundance: .; v_gene: TRBV6-5; d_gene: .; j_gene: TRBJ1-5
CDR3aa: CASSMTGTGRYEQYF; CDR3nt: TGTGCCAGTAGTATGACCGGGACAGGCCGCTACGAGCAGTACTTC; abundance: .; v_gene: TRBV19; d_gene: TRBD1; j_gene: TRBJ2-7
CDR3aa: CASSQVTGVEQFF; CDR3nt: TGCGCCAGCAGCCAAGTGACAGGGGTCGAGCAGTTCTTC; abundance: once; v_gene: TRBV4-1; d_gene: TRBD1; j_gene: TRBJ2-1
CDR3aa: CASSFTSSSYNEQFF; CDR3nt: TGTGCCAGCAGCTTTACTAGCTCGTCCTACAATGAGCAGTTCTTC; abundance: .; v_gene: TRBV11-2; d_gene: .; j_gene: TRBJ2-1
CDR3aa: CASSLTSGTQYEQYF; CDR3nt: TGTGCCAGCAGCTTAACTAGCGGGACCCAATACGAGCAGTACTTC; abundance: .; v_gene: TRBV13; d_gene: TRBD2; j_gene: TRBJ2-7